The entry below describes one T cell receptor beta chain. The data belong to a study of blood T cell repertoires in COVID-19. Study in general: Both acute and convalescent COVID-19 samples were obtained from the United States, Italy and Spain. Sample material is recorded as cDNA or gDNA derived from T cells, B-cell-depleted T cells, or PBMCs.

Trimming cost V 5 bases and J 2 bases; bases outside gene matches: 3. This CDR3 comprises 14 residues. CDR1 is MNHEY, CDR2 SVGAGI, per germline. Original data processing: It was from reference gene primer amplification that nucleated cell counts were estimated. Some clones are missing from TCRdb's copy, which holds only in-frame ones; the method was immunoSEQ multiplex PCR. The DNA was the basis for D and trimming; V, J and clone size are from that table. Of roughly 50,000 clones in the sample, roughly 85% were seen once. This clonotype originated in a man in his 60s with acute or convalescent COVID-19. The chain carries TRBV6-5 and TRBJ1-5, with 7 bases aligning to TRBD1. The specimen was peripheral blood. The CDR3 loop reads CASSPTGGNQPQHF. The CDR3, as DNA: TGTGCCAGCAGTCCCACAGGGGGCAATCAGCCCCAGCATTTT.